These T cell receptor beta chains were read from a single sample in a study of cytomegalovirus exposure and HLA in healthy donors. Only in-frame clones appear in the TCRdb table, and some are missing; sequencing was by immunoSEQ multiplex PCR. The sample yields tens of thousands of clones, about 84% seen once. The material sequenced was PBMCs. The receptor source for this set is a man under 40 in good health and CMV-seronegative. CDR3s include the opening cysteine and the closing phenylalanine or tryptophan. The order of the fields is D gene, clone size, V gene, J gene, CDR3 length, CDR3 protein, CDR3 DNA. A D gene is named only where the DNA matches it firmly. Where a row states a size, it is once, few, many or the class of an expanded clone; other rows omit it.

NA,NA,TRBV6-1,TRBJ1-2,14,CASSEMGQNYGYTF,TGTGCCAGCAGTGAAATGGGGCAGAACTATGGCTACACCTTC
TRBD1,NA,TRBV19,TRBJ2-3,18,CASTRSSGQGAQIVGQYF,TGTGCCAGTACCAGAAGCTCGGGACAGGGGGCGCAGATCGTAGGGCAGTATTTT
TRBD1,NA,TRBV2,TRBJ2-5,13,CASKDRGHETQYF,TGTGCCAGCAAGGACAGGGGGCATGAGACCCAGTACTTC
TRBD1,NA,TRBV25-1,TRBJ2-7,16,CASSAYTGTGAYEQYF,TGTGCCAGCAGTGCATATACCGGGACAGGGGCCTACGAGCAGTACTTC
NA,few,TRBV4-2,TRBJ1-2,14,CASSHLSGDNGYTF,TGTGCCAGCAGCCATCTTTCCGGGGATAATGGCTACACCTTC
TRBD1,NA,TRBV9,TRBJ2-7,15,CASSARQGSSNEQYF,TGTGCCAGCAGCGCCCGACAGGGGTCCTCCAACGAGCAGTACTTC
TRBD2,NA,TRBV27,TRBJ2-1,15,CASSFRAGNYNEQFF,TGTGCCAGCAGTTTTAGAGCGGGAAACTACAATGAGCAGTTCTTC
NA,NA,TRBV6-1,TRBJ2-2,15,CASSEAASNTGELFF,TGTGCCAGCAGTGAAGCAGCCTCGAACACCGGGGAGCTGTTTTTT
TRBD1,NA,TRBV5-6,TRBJ1-4,15,CASSLTGTGDEKLFF,TGTGCCAGCAGCCTTACCGGGACAGGGGATGAAAAACTGTTTTTT
TRBD2,NA,TRBV5-4,TRBJ2-1,20,CASSLSGTSVYWGSYNEQFF,TGTGCCAGCAGCTTGAGTGGGACTAGCGTCTACTGGGGCTCCTACAATGAGCAGTTCTTC
NA,few,TRBV19,TRBJ1-2,14,CASSPQGPNYGYTF,TGTGCCAGTAGCCCTCAGGGGCCAAACTATGGCTACACCTTC
NA,few,TRBV7-3,TRBJ1-2,17,CASSLNPHPKGNYGYTF,TGTGCCAGCAGCTTAAATCCCCACCCGAAGGGGAACTATGGCTACACCTTC
NA,NA,TRBV6-5,TRBJ2-6,15,CASMFESSGANVLTF,TGTGCCAGCATGTTCGAGAGCTCTGGGGCCAACGTCCTGACTTTC
TRBD1,NA,TRBV5-1,TRBJ2-1,18,CASSLGYLPGQGVHEQFF,TGCGCCAGCAGCTTGGGGTACCTACCGGGACAGGGTGTGCATGAGCAGTTCTTC
NA,NA,TRBV7-2,TRBJ2-7,14,CASSLGLLANEQYF,TGTGCCAGCAGCTTAGGGCTGCTAGCCAACGAGCAGTACTTC
NA,NA,TRBV6-5,TRBJ1-3,15,CASSYGQNPGNTIYF,TGTGCCAGCAGTTACGGACAGAATCCTGGAAACACCATATATTTT
TRBD1,NA,TRBV5-8,TRBJ1-6,16,CASSFPGQTLGSPLHF,TGTGCCAGCAGCTTTCCGGGACAGACCTTGGGGTCACCCCTCCACTTT
NA,NA,TRBV7-9,TRBJ2-1,14,CASSLTGSYNEQFF,TGTGCCAGCAGCCTAACGGGCTCCTACAATGAGCAGTTCTTC
TRBD1,NA,TRBV7-8,TRBJ1-1,14,CASSLGDRAAEAFF,TGTGCCAGCAGCTTAGGGGACAGGGCCGCTGAAGCTTTCTTT
NA,NA,TRBV2,TRBJ1-1,13,CASNPQGNTEAFF,TGTGCCAGCAACCCCCAGGGGAACACTGAAGCTTTCTTT
TRBD1,NA,TRBV7-2,TRBJ2-1,14,CASQRDRIYNEQFF,TGTGCCAGCCAGAGGGACAGGATCTACAATGAGCAGTTCTTC
NA,NA,TRBV5-4,TRBJ1-1,16,CASSSLGASANTEAFF,TGTGCCAGCAGCTCCCTGGGGGCGTCAGCCAACACTGAAGCTTTCTTT
TRBD1,NA,TRBV30,TRBJ1-4,14,CAWNAQGAYEKLFF,TGTGCCTGGAACGCTCAGGGGGCATACGAAAAACTGTTTTTT
TRBD1,NA,TRBV6-6,TRBJ2-7,13,CASRGQGRYEQYF,TGTGCCAGCAGAGGACAGGGTCGCTACGAGCAGTACTTC
TRBD2,NA,TRBV28,TRBJ2-3,13,CASTGGGSDTQYF,TGTGCCAGTACGGGGGGGGGCTCAGATACGCAGTATTTT
NA,few,TRBV10-3,TRBJ1-1,12,CAISGVNTEAFF,TGTGCCATCAGTGGAGTTAACACTGAAGCTTTCTTT
NA,NA,TRBV18,TRBJ2-5,14,CASSPQGQRETQYF,TGTGCCAGCTCACCACAAGGACAGCGGGAGACCCAGTACTTC
NA,once,TRBV12-5,TRBJ2-4,13,CASARESGNIQYF,TGTGCTAGTGCCCGGGAGAGTGGAAACATTCAGTACTTC
NA,NA,TRBV30,TRBJ2-3,13,CAWSGAGVDTQYF,TGTGCCTGGAGTGGGGCAGGGGTAGATACGCAGTATTTT